The 7 T cell receptor beta chains in this list originate from one sample, sequenced in a study of control samples from healthy donors and cancer patients. Sequencing was performed with immunoSEQ multiplex PCR; in TCRdb, only in-frame clones are kept and a portion is missing. This table has roughly 95,000 clones, roughly 92% appearing once. Sequenced sample: blood. Receptors originate from a human donor in good health. The donor label of this sample is uncertain.

The chain employs TRBV14 and TRBJ1-2, with D perhaps matching TRBD1 (5 bases). The CDR3 sequence is 15 residues long. The germline V gene encodes CDR1 SGHDN and CDR2 FVKESK. With 0 bases removed from V and 5 bases from J, the gap between germline ends came to 13 bases. The CDR3 reads CASSQEGSDSYGYTF. DNA for the CDR3: TGTGCCAGCAGCCAAGAGGGGTCAGACAGTTATGGCTACACCTTC.

The J gene is TRBJ1-1, the V gene TRBV19, with no clear D. Trimming left V 3 bases short and J 8 bases short, with 16 bases between. The CDR3 totals 14 residues. Germline CDR1 reads LNHDA; CDR2 reads SQIVND (reference sequence). CDR3 sequence: CASSIGWSESEAFF. Written as DNA, the CDR3 is TGTGCCAGTAGTATCGGGTGGTCTGAATCCGAAGCTTTCTTT.

The chain links TRBV5-1 to TRBJ1-2; D gene unclear. This CDR3 has 13 amino acids. Looked up from germline, CDR1 is SGHRS and CDR2 is YFSETQ. Trimming took 2 bases from V and 2 from J, leaving 7 bases between them. The CDR3: CASSLRENYGYTF. The DNA for the CDR3 is TGCGCCAGCAGCTTACGGGAAAACTATGGCTACACCTTC. Together with reference TRBV5-1 and TRBJ1-2, the CDR3 gives the full variable domain: KAGVTQTPRYLIKTRGQQVTLSCSPISGHRSVSWYQQTPGQGLQFLFEYFSETQRNKGNFPGRFSGRQFSNSRSEMNVSTLELGDSALYLCASSLRENYGYTFGSGTRLTVV.

The rearrangement links TRBV24-1 to TRBJ2-7; no clear D. The CDR3 spans 15 residues. V lost 2 bases to trimming and J lost 2 bases, with 12 bases between them. Germline loops: CDR1 KGHDR, CDR2 SFDVKD. The DNA for the CDR3 is TGTGCCACCAGTGATTCGCGGTTTTTACCCTACGAGCAGTACTTC. It codes for CATSDSRFLPYEQYF.

The chain recombines TRBV18 with TRBJ1-5; perhaps TRBD1 as D (6 bases). Germline-derived CDR1 and CDR2 are KGHSH and LQKENI. Trimming took 2 bases from V and 1 from J, leaving 9 bases between them. This CDR3 spans 15 amino acids. The CDR3 spells CASSPGGQSNQPQHF. The CDR3 coding sequence is TGTGCCAGCTCACCAGGGGGGCAGAGCAATCAGCCCCAGCATTTT.

The chain combines TRBV7-9 with TRBJ2-2, with D unresolved. The germline V gene encodes CDR1 SEHNR and CDR2 FQNEAQ (reference sequence). Trimming took 5 bases from V and 1 from J, leaving 11 bases between them. The CDR3 spans 15 residues. The CDR3 region has the DNA TGTGCCAGCAGCCCTGGGATTGGGAACACCGGGGAGCTGTTTTTT. Its protein product is CASSPGIGNTGELFF.

This sequence joins TRBV5-1 and TRBJ1-2; D ambiguous. The V end was cut by 1 base, the J end by 7 bases, with 8 bases between. The length of the CDR3 is 12 residues. Per germline, CDR1 SGHRS and CDR2 YFSETQ. The chain's CDR3 is CASSLNLLGYTF. The CDR3 DNA reads as TGCGCCAGCAGCTTGAACTTGCTTGGCTACACCTTC.